Given below is one T cell receptor (beta chain) in context. What it binds is not known. This entry comes from a study of post-analysis software for immune sequencing data. The overall study: Several disease courses (relapsing-remitting, secondary progressive and progressive-relapsing) of multiple sclerosis were included. Findings of the study overall: F measure showed strong co-clustering of same-batch samples. When compared against controls, multiple sclerosis patients showed significantly lower normalized Chao1 diversity. Elevated frequency relative to controls characterized roughly five TRBV segments in patients, TRBV5-6, TRBV5-1 and TRBV20-1 among them.

TCR beta cDNA libraries included unique molecular identifiers. Out of roughly 0.85 to 10 million T cells, a few hundred thousand cDNA molecules were generated. TCRdb ran MiXCR on the PCR reads and lists one entry per CDR3 protein. The table records some 690,000 distinct CDR3 sequences, just under 30% of them present only once. The CDR3 covers 16 residues. Per the germline V gene, CDR1 is SGHDN and CDR2 is FVKESK. Trimming pared 1 base from V and 7 bases from J, leaving 16 bases between. The sequenced material came from blood. The clonotype originates from a girl between 10 and 17 years old with multiple sclerosis. V usage is TRBV14 and J usage is TRBJ1-4, with unresolved D. For the CDR3, the DNA is TGTGCCAGCAGCCAAGGATTCGTTGACGGGAGTGAAAAACTGTTTTTT. Translated, it gives CASSQGFVDGSEKLFF.